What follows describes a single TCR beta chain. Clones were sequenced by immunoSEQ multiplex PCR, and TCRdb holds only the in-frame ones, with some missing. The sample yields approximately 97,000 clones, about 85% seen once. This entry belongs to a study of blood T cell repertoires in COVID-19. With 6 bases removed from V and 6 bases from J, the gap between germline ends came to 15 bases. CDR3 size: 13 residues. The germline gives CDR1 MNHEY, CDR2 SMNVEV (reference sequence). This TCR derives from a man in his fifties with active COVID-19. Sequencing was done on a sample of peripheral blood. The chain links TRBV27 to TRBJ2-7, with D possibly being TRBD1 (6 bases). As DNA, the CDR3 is TGTGCCAGCAGGATGACAGGCCCGGCCGAGCAGTACTTC. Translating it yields CASRMTGPAEQYF.